This T cell receptor (beta chain) was sequenced during a study of OX40 agonist ivuxolimab in advanced cancers. Regarding the study as a whole: Determination of antigen specificity was not performed for the expanded peripheral T cells.

Assay: immunoSEQ multiplex PCR; the TCRdb copy retains only in-frame clones and omits some. The table records 45,000 to 60,000 clones, roughly 83% of them present only once. This clone was seen just once. Antigen unknown. From germline, CDR1 is SGHAT and CDR2 FQNNGV. V lost 4 bases and J lost 4, with 10 bases in between. This CDR3 is built from 13 residues. V gene TRBV11-2 combines with J gene TRBJ1-2, with a weak D call TRBD1 (6 bases). The sequence was obtained from an adult with an advanced solid tumor such as melanoma, head and neck, liver or kidney cancer. Here the sequenced sample was CD4+ or CD8+ T cells sorted from blood, taken in a trial of the OX40 agonist ivuxolimab. CDR3 nucleotides: TGTGCCAGCAGCTCGACAGGTACCTATGGCTACACCTTC. Protein: CASSSTGTYGYTF. The variable domain in full, completed from reference TRBV11-2 and TRBJ1-2, reads EAGVAQSPRYKIIEKRQSVAFWCNPISGHATLYWYQQILGQGPKLLIQFQNNGVVDDSQLPKDRFSAERLKGVDSTLKIQPAKLEDSAVYLCASSSTGTYGYTFGSGTRLTVV.